This T cell receptor (beta chain) comes out of a study of beta chain features in type 1 diabetes (dated by TCRdb to the late 2010s). Looking at the study overall: No differences in mean age, gender distribution, total cell number or subset yield were found between patients and healthy donors. Whereas all 30 or so donors provided naive and central memory subsets, regulatory and stem cell-like memory subsets were isolated from just 8 patients and roughly 8 healthy donors. In the study, recently diagnosed type 1 diabetes patients and matched healthy donors were compared on the TCRB repertoires of their sorted circulating CD4+ T cell subsets. A total of 100 million to 110 million sorted cells were examined across all samples, and a strong correlation was observed between cell number per subset and RNA yield. General findings and caveats noted by the study authors: At VDJ recombination sites, type 1 diabetes patients had fewer insertions and more deleted nucleotides, which implies abnormalities in thymic rearrangement. Because the HLA sub-analyses included only small numbers of individuals, any influence of HLA type on TCRB rearrangement was left unresolved. The naive, central memory and regulatory TCRB repertoires appeared to resemble one another more closely among patients than among healthy donors. Because cDNA rather than genomic DNA was sequenced, highly expressing activated cells could have been over-represented, although no difference in activation and CD3 levels was found between groups. PCR might favor shorter templates, but patient and control samples were amplified and corrected together, so any skew would affect both groups equally. In all four CD4+ subsets, TCRB CDR3 length was moderately but significantly shorter in type 1 diabetes patients.

Details on this clone: Its target antigen remains unknown. Qualities for individual bases were not recorded, and no much larger clone is one base off.

A single peripheral blood draw of around 120 mL on average was collected from each donor into heparinised tubes. A BD FACSAria II was used to sort naive, central memory, regulatory and stem cell-like memory CD4+ T cells with a panel that included CD45RO, CCR7, CD25, CD127, CD95 and CD27. A purity above 98% was achieved for all sorted populations. PBMCs were isolated right away by Lymphoprep density gradient centrifugation and were stained directly, without culture. Samples were stained and sorted in pairs, with one healthy donor and one patient per experiment, so that batch effects were minimized. The germline V gene (reference sequence) provides CDR1 GTSNPN and CDR2 SVGIG. The CDR3 starts with the cysteine, ends with the phenylalanine, and has 11 residues. The kept DNA is CDR3 alone, 33 bases in frame from the first base. Cut back by 3 bases and 5 bases, the V and J ends lie 8 bases apart. The High Capacity cDNA Reverse Transcription Kit was used to reverse transcribe all of the isolated RNA, meaning that expressed TCRB transcripts were what got sequenced. Deep immunoSEQ sequencing was applied to naive, central memory and regulatory T cell samples, giving an average of roughly 3.5 million total reads per sample. Sorted cells were lysed in RLT buffer and RNA was extracted with DNase-treated RNeasy Micro or Mini kits, depending on cell number. To prevent cross-contamination, each cell subset was processed individually, whereas patient and healthy donor samples were processed jointly. Using the immunoSEQ multiplex PCR, TCRB sequences were amplified from cDNA into 87-bp fragments spanning the CDR3 region. Sequencing of the amplicons was performed on the Illumina HiSeq platform. In the original analysis: Synthetic template baselines were used to correct PCR bias computationally, reads within Hamming distance 2 were collapsed together, and singletons that could not be merged were discarded. Reads were aligned against IMGT so that V, D and J genes, CDR3 length and insertions or deletions at six rearrangement sites could be assigned. Within each subset, clonotype counts were normalized to sorted cell number, after which true diversity and Gini coefficients were computed with the tcR R package. Repertoire sharing was quantified using the overlap coefficient calculated on TCRB nucleotide sequences. TCRdb provides this immuneACCESS table in a form limited to in-frame rearrangements. Some clones are lacking; in checked studies, under half of them reflect an unresolved V gene, and why the rest are absent is not known. V, J and clone size derive from that table, while D and trimming were established from the DNA sequence. Recorded for this sample are more than 300,000 clones; 9.3% of them occurred a single time. Jointly, the top ten make up roughly 0.99% of the sample.

Sequencing input: central memory CD4+ T cells from blood. This receptor was identified in a man aged 25-45 years with type 1 diabetes. The chain links TRBV30 with TRBJ2-7; the D gene cannot be named for sure. CDR3 region: CAWSERHEQYF. The DNA reads TGTGCCTGGAGCGAGCGTCACGAGCAGTACTTC.